This T cell receptor (beta chain) was sequenced for a study of blood T cell repertoires in COVID-19. With 5 bases clipped from V and 4 bases from J, the junction kept 12 bases outside the gene matches. In germline, CDR1 is SGDLS, CDR2 YYNGEE. The CDR3 sequence is 15 residues long. The repertoire was sequenced with immunoSEQ multiplex PCR; TCRdb's copy has only in-frame clones and lacks some. In the table there are a few hundred thousand clones, about 88% of which are singletons. Assignment of participants to cohorts was predicated upon participant-reported clinical history. Up to 2 weeks before entering the study, exposed participants had met a COVID-19 case.

The specimen was PBMCs or T cells enriched from blood (not recorded which). The receptor was isolated from a woman between 50 and 59 years old who had been exposed to COVID-19. V and J are TRBV9 and TRBJ2-7, with 7 bases that match TRBD1. In DNA form, the CDR3 reads TGTGCCAGCAGTCCGAGACAGGGATCAGAATACGAGCAGTACTTC. It is translated as CASSPRQGSEYEQYF.